The 14 T cell receptor beta chains presented below share a single source sample, sequenced in a study of shared clonotypes between healthy human individuals. Clones were read by immunoSEQ multiplex PCR, and TCRdb kept only the in-frame ones, dropping some. The sample lists roughly 500,000 clones; more than 95% were seen once. Material: naive CD4+ T cells sorted from blood. Subset here: CD45RA+ positively selected. Source of these receptors: a woman aged 25 to 39 in good health.

This chain uses TRBV7-9 with TRBJ2-3; 11 positions agree with TRBD2. The CDR3 consists of 16 residues. V gave up 5 bases and J gave up 0 bases; unmatched junction bases: 4. In germline, CDR1 is SEHNR, CDR2 FQNEAQ (reference sequence). DNA of the CDR3: TGTGCCAGCAGCCCCCGGACTAGCGGGAGCACAGATACGCAGTATTTT. It codes for CASSPRTSGSTDTQYF.

The rearrangement uses TRBV27 and TRBJ2-1; D might be TRBD1 (5 bases). CDR3 length equals 15 residues. The V end lost 6 bases, the J end lost 0 bases, and 12 bases lay between the germline ends. Germline assignment: CDR1 MNHEY and CDR2 SMNVEV (reference sequence). This CDR3 reads CASSNRRSSYNEQFF. In nucleotides, the CDR3 is TGTGCCAGCAGCAACAGGCGAAGCTCCTACAATGAGCAGTTCTTC.

CDR3 bases: TGCGCCAGCAGCTTGGAACGCGGCGCCGGGGAGCTGTTTTTT. It translates to CASSLERGAGELFF. The chain couples TRBV5-1 to TRBJ2-2; D remains ambiguous. Trimming cost V 0 bases and J 6 bases, with 9 bases left between them. This CDR3 has 14 amino acids. Germline CDR1 SGHRS, CDR2 YFSETQ.

CDR3 DNA: TGTGCCAGTAGTATGATGAGAAGCTCCTACGAGCAGTACTTC. The encoded protein is CASSMMRSSYEQYF. The V gene is TRBV19, the J gene TRBJ2-7; D unresolved. Germline CDR1 reads LNHDA; CDR2 reads SQIVND (reference sequence). With 3 bases removed from V and 0 bases from J, the gap between germline ends came to 9 bases. The length of the CDR3 is 14 residues.

This chain links TRBV20-1 with TRBJ2-7; 8 positions match TRBD1. CDR3 size: 11 residues. V shed 5 bases, J shed 6 bases, and the junction held 3 bases outside the gene matches. The germline gives CDR1 DFQATT, CDR2 SNEGSKA (reference sequence). In DNA, the CDR3 is TGCAGTGCTCCGACAGGGGTCGAGCAGTACTTC. Its protein product is CSAPTGVEQYF.

This sequence joins TRBV5-1 and TRBJ2-1; 10 bases are shared with TRBD2. V lost 3 bases, J lost 6 bases, and 12 bases stayed unmatched. The germline gives CDR1 SGHRS, CDR2 YFSETQ. The CDR3 spans 17 residues. The CDR3 coding sequence is TGCGCCAGCAGCTCAGAGCGGGAGGGCCCTACGGGCAATGAGCAGTTCTTC. Protein: CASSSEREGPTGNEQFF. Variable domain in full (rest from reference TRBV5-1 and TRBJ2-1): KAGVTQTPRYLIKTRGQQVTLSCSPISGHRSVSWYQQTPGQGLQFLFEYFSETQRNKGNFPGRFSGRQFSNSRSEMNVSTLELGDSALYLCASSSEREGPTGNEQFFGPGTRLTVL.

This clone was detected only once. The chain couples TRBV18 to TRBJ2-3; 9 bases are shared with TRBD1. V trimming: 3 bases; J trimming: 7 bases; junction bases outside the gene matches: 14. The CDR3 contains 17 residues. The germline CDR1 and CDR2 sequences are KGHSH and LQKENI. CDR3 DNA: TGTGCCAGCTCACCGCTCTGGACGGGACAGGGCGAATATACGCAGTATTTT. It specifies CASSPLWTGQGEYTQYF. The whole variable domain, remainder taken from reference TRBV18 and TRBJ2-3, is NAGVMQNPRHLVRRRGQEARLRCSPMKGHSHVYWYRQLPEEGLKFMVYLQKENIIDESGMPKERFSAEFPKEGPSILRIQQVVRGDSAAYFCASSPLWTGQGEYTQYFGPGTRLTVL.

The chain couples TRBV5-6 to TRBJ2-6, with TRBD1 matching 8 bases. Germline CDR1 reads SGHDT; CDR2 reads YYEEEE. V shed 3 bases and J 0 bases; nucleotides not matched to a gene: 5. This CDR3 comprises 17 residues. CDR3 sequence reads: CASSWGQDYSGANVLTF. The CDR3 DNA is TGTGCCAGCAGCTGGGGACAGGACTACTCTGGGGCCAACGTCCTGACTTTC.

This chain connects TRBV6-5 to TRBJ1-1; D gene uncertain. Germline V gives CDR1 MNHEY, CDR2 SVGAGI. This CDR3 contains 15 residues. V shed 3 bases and J shed 5 bases, with 16 bases lying between them. As DNA, the CDR3 is TGTGCCAGCAGTTATATTACGGAGGCTGGGACTGAAGCTTTCTTT. This codes for CASSYITEAGTEAFF.

V gene TRBV19 combines with J gene TRBJ2-1; 9 nucleotides line up with TRBD2. The CDR3 covers 15 residues. Germline CDR1 and CDR2: LNHDA and SQIVND (reference sequence). V lost 5 bases and J lost 5; bases outside the gene matches: 7. The CDR3 DNA reads TGTGCCAGTAGTCTTAGCGGGAGCCCTAACAATGAGCAGTTCTTC. Residues: CASSLSGSPNNEQFF.

This chain connects TRBV5-1 to TRBJ1-4; D is unresolved. V dropped 4 bases and J dropped 4 bases, with 20 bases sitting between them. Germline CDR1 and CDR2: SGHRS and YFSETQ. The CDR3 has 17 amino acids. The CDR3 region has the DNA TGCGCCAGCAGCCAACACGGGCGGGCCAGTAGTAATGAAAAACTGTTTTTT. Protein product: CASSQHGRASSNEKLFF.

The V gene is TRBV29-1, the J gene TRBJ2-2; D gene uncertain. V was pared by 1 base and J by 5 bases, with 8 bases between. Looked up from germline, CDR1 is SQVTM and CDR2 is ANQGSEA. The CDR3 runs 13 residues. DNA of the CDR3: TGCAGCGTTGAAGCTGACCGGACCGGGGAGCTGTTTTTT. Translated, it gives CSVEADRTGELFF.

The rearrangement links TRBV4-2 to TRBJ2-7; 8 nucleotides align to TRBD2. Germline CDR1 is LGHNA and CDR2 is YNFKEQ. This CDR3 contains 19 residues. The ends lost 1 base at V and 2 bases at J; junction bases unmatched: 16. The CDR3 loop reads CASSQALASGRAQAYEQYF. CDR3 nucleotide sequence: TGTGCCAGCAGCCAAGCGTTGGCTAGCGGGCGCGCGCAGGCCTACGAGCAGTACTTC.

CDR3 DNA sequence: TGTGCCAGTAGGGAAACAGGGGGATTCGATGAAAAACTGTTTTTT. This gives the protein CASRETGGFDEKLFF. V usage is TRBV19 and J usage is TRBJ1-4, with TRBD1 matching 8 bases. The CDR3 loop spans 15 amino acids. V gave up 6 bases and J gave up 6 bases; unmatched junction bases: 9. Germline CDR1 reads LNHDA; CDR2 reads SQIVND (reference sequence).